This T cell receptor (beta chain) stems from a study of blood T cell repertoires in COVID-19. Background on the study: Sources were T cells, B-cell-depleted T cells, or PBMCs; the material itself was cDNA or gDNA.

Germline assignment: CDR1 ENHRY and CDR2 SYGVKD. The J segment lost 7 bases and the V segment lost 4 bases, leaving 2 bases of the junction unmatched. The CDR3 sequence is 12 residues long. Repertoires were generated with immunoSEQ multiplex PCR, while TCRdb's copy carries only in-frame clones and drops some. The sample lists around 220,000 clones; around 83% were seen once. Followed longitudinally, the Seattle patients had been enrolled during active infection. The TCR sequence derives from a woman aged 80 or older with COVID-19, enrolled during active disease. The specimen sequenced was peripheral blood. V and J are TRBV10-3 and TRBJ1-2; TRBD1 matches 8 bases. CDR3 residues: CAISATGGGYTF. The DNA of the CDR3 is TGTGCCATCAGTGCCACAGGGGGTGGCTACACCTTC.